Listed below are T cell receptor beta chains from one sample, sequenced in a study of blood T cells in healthy people across ages. Via MiXCR, TCRdb re-called the 5' RACE reads, giving one row per CDR3 protein. Here the sample spans 750,000 to 950,000 distinct CDR3 sequences, around half being singletons. Sample: blood. These receptors were obtained from an elderly man in good health. The CDR3 runs from the conserved cysteine through the conserved F or W. The order of the fields is V gene, J gene, D gene, clone size, CDR3 length, CDR3 DNA, CDR3 protein. The D gene is left open where the match is weak. Clone size is stated in some rows and not others, as once, few, many or a class when expanded.

v_call: TRBV20-1; j_call: TRBJ2-7; d_call: .; clone_size: few; cdr3_length: 11; cdr3_nt: TGCAGTGTTCGATGGGGCGTCGAGCAGTACTTC; cdr3_aa: CSVRWGVEQYF
v_call: TRBV3-1; j_call: TRBJ1-5; d_call: .; clone_size: .; cdr3_length: 13; cdr3_nt: TGTGCCAGCAGCCCCCTCGGGGGAAGCTACGAGCATTTT; cdr3_aa: CASSPLGGSYEHF
v_call: TRBV5-1; j_call: TRBJ1-2; d_call: .; clone_size: .; cdr3_length: 15; cdr3_nt: TGCGCCAGCAGCTTGGAGGGGGGGCAAATGTATGGCTACACCTTC; cdr3_aa: CASSLEGGQMYGYTF
v_call: TRBV10-3; j_call: TRBJ2-7; d_call: .; clone_size: .; cdr3_length: 15; cdr3_nt: TGTGCCATCAGTGAGTCGTCAGGGCGGCTCTACGAGCAGTACTTC; cdr3_aa: CAISESSGRLYEQYF
v_call: TRBV5-1; j_call: TRBJ1-2; d_call: TRBD1; clone_size: .; cdr3_length: 15; cdr3_nt: TGCGCCAGCAGCTTGGGAGGGGGCCTAAACTATGGCTACACCTTC; cdr3_aa: CASSLGGGLNYGYTF
v_call: TRBV2; j_call: TRBJ2-3; d_call: .; clone_size: .; cdr3_length: 14; cdr3_nt: TGTGCCAGCAGTGAACGGGACTCCTCCAGAGACGCGTATTTT; cdr3_aa: CASSERDSSRDAYF
v_call: TRBV6-1; j_call: TRBJ2-2; d_call: .; clone_size: .; cdr3_length: 15; cdr3_nt: TGTGCCAGCAGTAACCCCCCAGGGGTCACCGGGGAGCTGTTTTTT; cdr3_aa: CASSNPPGVTGELFF
v_call: TRBV6-6; j_call: TRBJ1-1; d_call: TRBD1; clone_size: once; cdr3_length: 12; cdr3_nt: TGTGCCAGCAGACCCGGACAGGGCGAGGCTTTCTTT; cdr3_aa: CASRPGQGEAFF
v_call: TRBV27; j_call: TRBJ2-7; d_call: .; clone_size: .; cdr3_length: 13; cdr3_nt: TGTGCCAGCAGTGTAATCGGGACGGGGGAGCAGTACTTC; cdr3_aa: CASSVIGTGEQYF
v_call: TRBV20-1; j_call: TRBJ2-3; d_call: .; clone_size: .; cdr3_length: 12; cdr3_nt: TGCAGTGCCCGGGGGAGGGACAGAGACGCGTATTTT; cdr3_aa: CSARGRDRDAYF
v_call: TRBV3-1; j_call: TRBJ2-3; d_call: .; clone_size: .; cdr3_length: 15; cdr3_nt: TGTGCCAGCAGCCAAGATCCCGGCTTCACAGATACGCAGTATTTT; cdr3_aa: CASSQDPGFTDTQYF
v_call: TRBV29-1; j_call: TRBJ2-1; d_call: .; clone_size: few; cdr3_length: 13; cdr3_nt: TGCAGCGTCCAGGGAAGCTCCTACAATGAGCAGTTCTTC; cdr3_aa: CSVQGSSYNEQFF
v_call: TRBV12-5; j_call: TRBJ1-1; d_call: .; clone_size: .; cdr3_length: 13; cdr3_nt: TGTGCTAGTGGTTTGATCCAGGGCACTGAAGCTTTCTTT; cdr3_aa: CASGLIQGTEAFF
v_call: TRBV21-1; j_call: TRBJ2-7; d_call: .; clone_size: .; cdr3_length: 15; cdr3_nt: TGTGCCAGCAGCAAAAGGGACAGGGCCTTCTACGAGCAGAACTTC; cdr3_aa: CASSKRDRAFYEQNF
v_call: TRBV12-3/TRBV12-4; j_call: TRBJ1-5; d_call: .; clone_size: .; cdr3_length: 13; cdr3_nt: TGTGCCAGCACCTGGGGGTCGAACCAGCCCCAGCATTTT; cdr3_aa: CASTWGSNQPQHF
v_call: TRBV24-1; j_call: TRBJ2-1; d_call: .; clone_size: few; cdr3_length: 17; cdr3_nt: TGTGCCACCAGTGATACGCAGGGGGGAGGGCCTCTCAATGAGCAGTTCTTC; cdr3_aa: CATSDTQGGGPLNEQFF
v_call: TRBV7-2; j_call: TRBJ2-7; d_call: .; clone_size: few; cdr3_length: 15; cdr3_nt: TGTGCCAGCAGCTCAGGGGACGGTTCCTACAATGAGCAGTACTTC; cdr3_aa: CASSSGDGSYNEQYF
v_call: TRBV5-1; j_call: TRBJ1-6; d_call: .; clone_size: .; cdr3_length: 14; cdr3_nt: TGCGCCAGCAGCTTGGTACCAGCGGATTCACCCCTCCACTTT; cdr3_aa: CASSLVPADSPLHF
v_call: TRBV20-1; j_call: TRBJ1-2; d_call: .; clone_size: .; cdr3_length: 11; cdr3_nt: TGCAGTGCTCAGACGGGGCAAGGCTACACCTTC; cdr3_aa: CSAQTGQGYTF
v_call: TRBV15; j_call: TRBJ2-5; d_call: TRBD1; clone_size: .; cdr3_length: 16; cdr3_nt: TGTGCCACCAGCAGCGGGACAGGGGGACCCCAAGAGACCCAGTACTTC; cdr3_aa: CATSSGTGGPQETQYF
v_call: TRBV12-3/TRBV12-4; j_call: TRBJ2-7; d_call: .; clone_size: few; cdr3_length: 14; cdr3_nt: TGTGCCAGCAGTGGGGTCGGGCGTGCCTACGAGCAGTACTTC; cdr3_aa: CASSGVGRAYEQYF
v_call: TRBV3-1; j_call: TRBJ2-5; d_call: TRBD1; clone_size: once; cdr3_length: 14; cdr3_nt: TGTGCCAGCAGCCACGACAGGGTGAAAGAGACCCAGTACTTC; cdr3_aa: CASSHDRVKETQYF
v_call: TRBV20-1; j_call: TRBJ2-7; d_call: .; clone_size: .; cdr3_length: 15; cdr3_nt: TGCAGTGCTAGAGATTTGAACAGCGGAACCTACGAGCAGTACTTC; cdr3_aa: CSARDLNSGTYEQYF
v_call: TRBV29-1; j_call: TRBJ1-1; d_call: .; clone_size: .; cdr3_length: 14; cdr3_nt: TGCAGCGTTTCCGGTCGTGGGCCAGCTGGTGAAGCTTTCTTT; cdr3_aa: CSVSGRGPAGEAFF
v_call: TRBV11-2; j_call: TRBJ2-7; d_call: TRBD1; clone_size: .; cdr3_length: 15; cdr3_nt: TGTGCCAGCAGCTACCCCGGGACAGATTCCTACGAGCAGTACTTC; cdr3_aa: CASSYPGTDSYEQYF
v_call: TRBV19; j_call: TRBJ2-7; d_call: .; clone_size: few; cdr3_length: 15; cdr3_nt: TGTGCCAGTAGTCCAATTCCCCCAGCCTCCTACGAGCAGTACTTC; cdr3_aa: CASSPIPPASYEQYF
v_call: TRBV20-1; j_call: TRBJ2-4; d_call: .; clone_size: .; cdr3_length: 15; cdr3_nt: TGCAGTGCTACCGGGAATTTTTTAGCCAAAAACATTCAGTACTTC; cdr3_aa: CSATGNFLAKNIQYF
v_call: TRBV27; j_call: TRBJ2-5; d_call: .; clone_size: .; cdr3_length: 14; cdr3_nt: TGTGCCAGCAGTTTCCTAGGACTCGGAGAGACCCAGTACTTC; cdr3_aa: CASSFLGLGETQYF
v_call: TRBV10-3; j_call: TRBJ2-1; d_call: .; clone_size: few; cdr3_length: 12; cdr3_nt: TGTGCCATCAGTGAGTCGACCAATGAGCAGTTCTTC; cdr3_aa: CAISESTNEQFF
v_call: TRBV2; j_call: TRBJ2-2; d_call: .; clone_size: .; cdr3_length: 11; cdr3_nt: TGTGCCAGCGTGGCCACCGGGGAGCTGTTTTTT; cdr3_aa: CASVATGELFF
v_call: TRBV20-1; j_call: TRBJ1-5; d_call: .; clone_size: few; cdr3_length: 16; cdr3_nt: TGCAGTGCTAGGGCATCTGGGGCCGCCCGCGATCAGCCCCAGCATTTT; cdr3_aa: CSARASGAARDQPQHF
v_call: TRBV7-9; j_call: TRBJ1-4; d_call: .; clone_size: .; cdr3_length: 15; cdr3_nt: TGTGCCAGCAGCAGCCCAGGGTTAACGGGTGAAAAACTGTTTTTT; cdr3_aa: CASSSPGLTGEKLFF
v_call: TRBV29-1; j_call: TRBJ2-1; d_call: TRBD1; clone_size: .; cdr3_length: 14; cdr3_nt: TGCAGCGCTAACGGACAGGGGGGTCACAATGAGCAGTTCTTC; cdr3_aa: CSANGQGGHNEQFF
v_call: TRBV6-6; j_call: TRBJ2-4; d_call: TRBD2; clone_size: .; cdr3_length: 13; cdr3_nt: TGTGCCAGCAGCAAAATAGCGGGAGTAGAGCAGTACTTC; cdr3_aa: CASSKIAGVEQYF
v_call: TRBV6-6; j_call: TRBJ2-7; d_call: .; clone_size: .; cdr3_length: 15; cdr3_nt: TGTGCCAGCAGCAACCCTCGGGAGCTGCACTACGAGCAGTACTTC; cdr3_aa: CASSNPRELHYEQYF
v_call: TRBV11-2; j_call: TRBJ2-1; d_call: TRBD2; clone_size: few; cdr3_length: 13; cdr3_nt: TGTGCCAGCAGGCCCGGGACTAGCTATGAGCAGTTCTTC; cdr3_aa: CASRPGTSYEQFF
v_call: TRBV4-1; j_call: TRBJ2-1; d_call: .; clone_size: few; cdr3_length: 15; cdr3_nt: TGCGCCAGCAGCCCGAGCGGCTACCCAGGGGATGAGCAGTTCTTC; cdr3_aa: CASSPSGYPGDEQFF
v_call: TRBV2; j_call: TRBJ1-2; d_call: .; clone_size: few; cdr3_length: 15; cdr3_nt: TGTGCCAGCAGTGAGACCAGGGCCTCAAGTGGAGGCTACACCTTC; cdr3_aa: CASSETRASSGGYTF
v_call: TRBV10-2; j_call: TRBJ1-6; d_call: TRBD1; clone_size: few; cdr3_length: 14; cdr3_nt: TGCGCCAGCAGAGGACAGGCCTATAATTCACCCCTCCACTTT; cdr3_aa: CASRGQAYNSPLHF
v_call: TRBV29-1; j_call: TRBJ1-1; d_call: .; clone_size: .; cdr3_length: 13; cdr3_nt: TGCAGCGTGCGACAGTTCATGAACACTGAAGCTTTCTTT; cdr3_aa: CSVRQFMNTEAFF
v_call: TRBV28; j_call: TRBJ1-2; d_call: .; clone_size: .; cdr3_length: 13; cdr3_nt: TGTGCCAGCAGTACCAGGGGCTACTATGGCTACACCTTC; cdr3_aa: CASSTRGYYGYTF
v_call: TRBV7-9; j_call: TRBJ2-1; d_call: TRBD2; clone_size: few; cdr3_length: 16; cdr3_nt: TGTGCCAGCAGTTATCGAATAGCGGGAGCCTACAATGAGCAGTTCTTC; cdr3_aa: CASSYRIAGAYNEQFF
v_call: TRBV20-1; j_call: TRBJ1-1; d_call: .; clone_size: few; cdr3_length: 15; cdr3_nt: TGCAGTGCTAGGGACCGGGAATGGGCTGGGACTGAAGCTTTCTTT; cdr3_aa: CSARDREWAGTEAFF
v_call: TRBV29-1; j_call: TRBJ1-1; d_call: .; clone_size: .; cdr3_length: 12; cdr3_nt: TGCAGCGTTGGAACAGGGTTGACTGAAGCTTTCTTT; cdr3_aa: CSVGTGLTEAFF
v_call: TRBV20-1; j_call: TRBJ2-3; d_call: TRBD2; clone_size: many; cdr3_length: 14; cdr3_nt: TGCAGTGCTTCCGGGGACTACTCCACAGATACGCAGTATTTT; cdr3_aa: CSASGDYSTDTQYF
v_call: TRBV3-1; j_call: TRBJ1-2; d_call: TRBD1; clone_size: .; cdr3_length: 20; cdr3_nt: TGTGCCAGCAGCCAAGATGATTCCTTGGACAGGGGTATACCCATGCGGGGCTACACCTTC; cdr3_aa: CASSQDDSLDRGIPMRGYTF
v_call: TRBV2; j_call: TRBJ2-7; d_call: .; clone_size: .; cdr3_length: 12; cdr3_nt: TGTGCCAGCAGTGTCTCGGAAGGCGAGCAGTACTTC; cdr3_aa: CASSVSEGEQYF